These T cell receptor beta chains were read from a single sample in a study of blood T cells in healthy people across ages. MiXCR, run by TCRdb on the 5' RACE reads, gives a single entry per CDR3 protein. The repertoire has about 770,000 distinct CDR3 sequences, 40% to 50% of them found once; the top ten carry around 18%. The sequenced sample consisted of blood. These receptors were obtained from a man aged 60 to 69 in good health. Both conserved end residues are part of each CDR3.

>TRBV7-2|14|TRBJ2-5
CASSWPPYQETQYF
>TRBV25-1|16|TRBJ2-7
CASSPPGQGATYEQYF
>TRBV5-1|14|TRBJ2-3
CASSHSGVTDTQYF
>TRBV10-3|14|TRBJ2-7
CAISEQGAIYEQYF
>TRBV29-1|12|TRBJ1-2
CSVVADNYGYTF
>TRBV6-2/TRBV6-3|20|TRBJ2-7
CASSGNPGTGYGTGLYEQYF
>TRBV4-3|18|TRBJ2-2
CASSQDHRDRRGTGELFF
>TRBV29-1|14|TRBJ2-3
CSVEQGNRGDTQYF
>TRBV7-2|16|TRBJ2-5
CASSLKAGGLGETQYF
>TRBV7-9|18|-
CAGSVIGLSGGAYNEQYF
>TRBV20-1|16|TRBJ2-3
CSARDPPAGGLDTQYF
>TRBV7-2|16|TRBJ1-1
CASSPTPAFMNTEAFF
>TRBV27|14|TRBJ2-2
CASRLIAGAGELFF
>TRBV7-7|17|TRBJ1-2
CASSLGQGDRGPYGYTF
>TRBV20-1|14|TRBJ2-7
CSASPARQPGEQYF
>TRBV12-5|13|TRBJ1-1
CASGSGQSTEAFF
>TRBV7-2|15|TRBJ2-1
CASGILAGGSNEQFF
>TRBV12-3/TRBV12-4|15|TRBJ2-1
CASSLGRGVNREQFF